These 24 T cell receptor beta chains were sequenced from one sample in a study of CXCR3-negative and CXCR3-positive naive CD8 T cells (dated by TCRdb to between 2018 and 2020). The research as a whole found: TRB CDR3s from CXCR3-positive naive cells showed higher hydrophobicity (lower Kidera factor 4), lower energy, and higher strength and volume indices than CXCR3-negative naive cells.

No cognate antigen is known for these TCRs. Instrument used: NextSeq 550. The Human TCR Profiling Kit (MiLaboratory) was used to prepare UMI-labeled 5' RACE TRB cDNA libraries. After reprocessing by TCRdb, each CDR3 protein sequence is one entry, and no DNA is given. This sample's table has entries for about 150,000 distinct CDR3 sequences. Under 0.5% of the sample rests with the top ten. Sequenced material: naive CXCR3+ CD8+ T cells from blood. Interpreted using the paper, the cell subset or site label stands for: CD45RO-CCR7+CD27+CD95- naive CD8+ T cells expressing CXCR3 (TNR3+). These TCRs come from a human donor in good health. Some clones in this sample may be carry-over from other donors' samples.

J is TRBJ2-7 and V is TRBV20-1; TCRdb names TRBD2, which stays unverified in the absence of DNA. CDR3 length equals 15 residues. Germline V gene data show CDR1 as DFQATT and CDR2 as SNEGSKA (reference sequence). This CDR3 is CSARDWASGGHEQYF.

V is TRBV18 and J is TRBJ1-1. Germline assignment: CDR1 KGHSH and CDR2 LQKENI. The CDR3 totals 14 residues. CDR3 sequence: CASSEGPRSPEAFF. Supplemented by reference TRBV18 and TRBJ1-1, the full variable domain reads NAGVMQNPRHLVRRRGQEARLRCSPMKGHSHVYWYRQLPEEGLKFMVYLQKENIIDESGMPKERFSAEFPKEGPSILRIQQVVRGDSAAYFCASSEGPRSPEAFFGQGTRLTVV.

This sequence joins TRBV9 and TRBJ1-2; TCRdb picks TRBD1, but there is no DNA to check that call. Germline V gene sequence: CDR1 SGDLS, CDR2 YYNGEE. The CDR3 loop spans 15 amino acids. This chain's CDR3 is CASSTWDGQIYGYTF.

The CDR3 loop reads CASSYSSTSYNEQFF. This chain joins TRBV6-5 and TRBJ2-1. Germline V gene lookup returns CDR1 MNHEY and CDR2 SVGAGI. This CDR3 has 15 amino acids.

The genes are TRBV7-9 and TRBJ2-7; TCRdb designates TRBD1, a call that cannot be tested without DNA. Germline V gene lookup returns CDR1 SEHNR and CDR2 FQNEAQ (reference sequence). The CDR3 is 16 amino acids. CDR3: CASSLHDRDRGYEQYF. Full variable domain (rest looked up from reference TRBV7-9 and TRBJ2-7): DTGVSQNPRHKITKRGQNVTFRCDPISEHNRLYWYRQTLGQGPEFLTYFQNEAQLEKSRLLSDRFSAERPKGSFSTLEIQRTEQGDSAMYLCASSLHDRDRGYEQYFGPGTRLTVT.

The chain combines TRBV27 with TRBJ2-1; TCRdb calls TRBD1, which cannot be checked without DNA. CDR1 MNHEY and CDR2 SMNVEV come from the germline V gene (reference sequence). This CDR3 is 13 amino acids long. The CDR3 reads CASSLSAWGEQFF.

The chain is built from TRBV3-1 and TRBJ1-5; TCRdb designates TRBD1, a call that cannot be tested without DNA. This CDR3 has 15 residues. Germline V gene lookup returns CDR1 LGHDT and CDR2 YNNKEL (reference sequence). This CDR3 is CASSQVSGPNQPQHF.

This chain connects TRBV4-1 to TRBJ1-4; TCRdb designates TRBD1, a call that cannot be tested without DNA. Germline values: CDR1 MGHRA, CDR2 YSYEKL. The CDR3 length is 12 residues. The CDR3 loop is CASSQSDRELFF.

This chain joins TRBV5-8 and TRBJ1-5; TCRdb outputs TRBD1, but without DNA this stays unchecked. Germline V gene data show CDR1 as SGHTS and CDR2 as YDEGEE. This CDR3 contains 15 residues. CDR3 sequence: CASRGDLVYYQPQHF.

The chain couples TRBV7-8 to TRBJ1-5; the TCRdb D gene call, TRBD1, has no DNA to confirm it. Germline V gives CDR1 SGHVS, CDR2 FQNEAQ. The CDR3 is 15 residues long. CDR3 loop: CASSITGATNQPQHF.

The chain links TRBV28 to TRBJ2-7; the D call from TCRdb, TRBD1, cannot be confirmed without DNA. The CDR3 totals 18 residues. Germline CDR1 is MDHEN and CDR2 is SYDVKM. CDR3 loop: CASSLRLQGGVWSYEQYF.

This chain joins TRBV29-1 and TRBJ2-5; TCRdb's D gene call, TRBD1, goes unchecked for lack of DNA. This CDR3 spans 14 amino acids. CDR1 is SQVTM and CDR2 is ANQGSEA in the germline V gene. The CDR3 sequence: CSVNRQGRQETQYF.

The chain couples TRBV7-2 to TRBJ2-5; TCRdb indicates TRBD1, and absent DNA this call remains unverified. This CDR3 comprises 17 residues. Germline V CDR1 and CDR2: SGHTA, FQGNSA. CDR3: CASSLNRDRALLETQYF.

V is TRBV29-1 and J is TRBJ1-1. Germline V lookup: CDR1 SQVTM, CDR2 ANQGSEA. This CDR3 contains 12 residues. CDR3 in amino acids: CSVDLTNTEAFF.

CDR3 amino acids: CASSFYQYNEQFF. The chain couples TRBV12-3 or TRBV12-4 to TRBJ2-1. The CDR3 is 13 residues long.

The V gene is TRBV29-1, the J gene TRBJ2-3; TCRdb's D gene call, TRBD2, goes unchecked for lack of DNA. Germline V gene lookup returns CDR1 SQVTM and CDR2 ANQGSEA. The CDR3 has 12 amino acids. CDR3 loop: CSVVGALDTQYF.

The rearrangement joins TRBV5-5 to TRBJ2-7. Per the germline V gene, CDR1 is SGHKS and CDR2 is YYEKEE (reference sequence). The CDR3 spans 15 residues. CDR3 loop: CASSLGMDSPYEQYF.

The rearrangement uses TRBV3-1 and TRBJ2-5; checking the TCRdb D call of TRBD1 is not possible without DNA. CDR1 and CDR2 from the germline V gene are LGHDT and YNNKEL (reference sequence). The CDR3 spans 17 residues. CDR3 loop: CASSQDLLRAIEETQYF.

This chain links TRBV25-1 with TRBJ1-2; TCRdb names TRBD1, which stays unverified in the absence of DNA. This CDR3 has 13 residues. Germline CDR1 MGHDK, CDR2 SYGVNS. The CDR3 region is CASSASGSNGYTF.

The V gene is TRBV4-2, the J gene TRBJ2-1. Per the germline V gene, CDR1 is LGHNA and CDR2 is YNFKEQ. This CDR3 is 14 amino acids long. The CDR3 reads CASSGVAADNEQFF.

The CDR3 loop is CATSRDFRLYEQYF. The chain has TRBV15 and TRBJ2-7. Germline V gene sequence: CDR1 LNHNV, CDR2 YYDKDF (reference sequence). This CDR3 comprises 14 residues.

This chain links TRBV5-8 with TRBJ2-7; TCRdb reports TRBD1, a call that lacks DNA to check it against. The CDR3 runs 18 residues. Germline V CDR1 and CDR2: SGHTS, YDEGEE. The CDR3 protein is CASSLFPSTSTRGETHYF.

The J gene is TRBJ2-3, the V gene TRBV28; TCRdb picks TRBD2, but there is no DNA to check that call. This CDR3 spans 17 amino acids. Germline CDR1 MDHEN, CDR2 SYDVKM. This chain's CDR3 is CASSLFMRGGSTDTQYF.

The chain links TRBV6-2 or TRBV6-3 to TRBJ1-4; TCRdb selects TRBD1, and the lack of DNA leaves this call unchecked. The CDR3 is 16 amino acids. Germline assignment: CDR1 MNHEY and CDR2 SVGEGT. CDR3 loop: CASSSDPGETNEKLFF.